The next 17 T cell receptor beta chains were all read from a single sample in a study of blood T cell repertoires in COVID-19. The repertoire was sequenced with immunoSEQ multiplex PCR; TCRdb's copy has only in-frame clones and lacks some. The sample lists 390,000 or so clones, over 75% occurring once. The sample taken for sequencing was peripheral blood. Every receptor here comes from a woman in her twenties or thirties with COVID-19, enrolled during active disease.

This rearrangement joins TRBV28 to TRBJ2-2; D remains ambiguous. Germline lookup yields CDR1 MDHEN and CDR2 SYDVKM. V was clipped by 3 bases and J by 3 bases, with 8 bases between them. This CDR3 spans 14 amino acids. The CDR3 DNA is TGTGCCAGCAGTTTCGTACGGTACACCGGGGAGCTGTTTTTT. Translated: CASSFVRYTGELFF.

The chain links TRBV25-1 to TRBJ1-1, with D possibly matching TRBD1 (5 bases). The CDR3 extends over 14 amino acids. Germline values: CDR1 MGHDK, CDR2 SYGVNS. V was cut by 3 bases and J by 6 bases, with 14 bases left in between. The CDR3 reads CASSDRQRLAEAFF. In DNA, the CDR3 is TGTGCCAGCAGTGACCGACAGAGACTCGCTGAAGCTTTCTTT.

Only a few counts were recorded for this clone. The chain has TRBV7-2 and TRBJ1-2; the match to TRBD1 covers 7 bases. The CDR3 covers 11 residues. CDR1 and CDR2 from the germline V gene are SGHTA and FQGNSA. Losses at the gene ends were 10 bases for V and 4 bases for J; bases not matched to a gene: 3. The CDR3 DNA reads TGTGCCACCCAGGGGGTCTATGGCTACACCTTC. Protein sequence: CATQGVYGYTF.

On this clone: One end of the junction does not line up with germline, which may come from a read error. This chain links TRBV13 with TRBJ2-2; weak D call: TRBD1 (6 bases). The CDR3 has 15 amino acids. Germline lookup yields CDR1 PRHDT and CDR2 FYEKMQ (reference sequence). CDR3 nucleotide sequence: TGTGCCAGCAGCGTAGGGACACGGAACACCGGGGAGCTGTTTTTT. It yields the protein CASSVGTRNTGELFF.

The sample holds one count of this clone. This rearrangement joins TRBV20-1 to TRBJ2-7; D is ambiguous. There are 11 residues in the CDR3. Between the trimmed V and J ends, which lost 5 bases and 3 bases, there was a span of 8 bases. The V gene's germline CDR1 is DFQATT and CDR2 SNEGSKA (reference sequence). The CDR3 sequence: CSAALRYEQYF. The DNA for the CDR3 is TGCAGTGCTGCGCTCCGCTACGAGCAGTACTTC.

The V gene is TRBV6-5, the J gene TRBJ2-2, with a tentative D call TRBD1 (6 bases). The V end lost 7 bases, the J end lost 2 bases, and 11 bases lay between the germline ends. The CDR3 totals 14 residues. Germline lookup yields CDR1 MNHEY and CDR2 SVGAGI. The CDR3 nucleotides are TGTGCCAGCAAGACAGGTATAAACACCGGGGAGCTGTTTTTT. This encodes CASKTGINTGELFF.

This chain joins TRBV9 and TRBJ1-1; a possible D gene is TRBD1 (6 bases). In germline, CDR1 is SGDLS, CDR2 YYNGEE. V was cut by 0 bases and J by 4 bases, with 10 bases left in between. The CDR3 sequence is 14 residues long. The chain's CDR3 is CASSVVPGATEAFF. In nucleotides, the CDR3 is TGTGCCAGCAGCGTAGTCCCAGGGGCCACTGAAGCTTTCTTT.

This clone occurred once. This sequence joins TRBV18 and TRBJ1-2, with TRBD1 matching 7 bases. The V and J ends lost 2 bases and 4 bases, in that order; junction bases with no gene match: 7. The CDR3 loop spans 15 amino acids. Germline V gene lookup returns CDR1 KGHSH and CDR2 LQKENI. CDR3 sequence: CASSPGTDSSYGYTF. CDR3 DNA: TGTGCCAGCTCACCAGGGACAGATAGCTCCTATGGCTACACCTTC.

The chain uses TRBV7-9 and TRBJ1-2; 7 bases are a match to TRBD1. Germline V gene data show CDR1 as SEHNR and CDR2 as FQNEAQ (reference sequence). This CDR3 spans 14 amino acids. The trim removed 6 bases at V and 6 bases at J, leaving 10 bases unmatched. For the CDR3, the DNA is TGTGCCAGCAGTGTTACAGGGGAGTTTAATGGCTACACCTTC. It specifies CASSVTGEFNGYTF.

V and J are TRBV2 and TRBJ2-4; maybe TRBD2 (5 bases). This CDR3 is 14 amino acids long. V gave up 4 bases and J gave up 5 bases, with 12 bases separating them. Per the germline V gene, CDR1 is SNHLY and CDR2 is FYNNEI. CDR3 in amino acids: CASSVSGNQNIQYF. The DNA of the CDR3 is TGTGCCAGCAGTGTGAGCGGAAACCAAAACATTCAGTACTTC.

The sample holds one count of this clone. The rearrangement uses TRBV28 and TRBJ1-3; possibly TRBD1 for D (6 bases). The CDR3 spans 20 residues. V lost 3 bases to trimming and J lost 0 bases, with 24 bases between them. The germline CDR1 and CDR2 sequences are MDHEN and SYDVKM. CDR3 in amino acids: CASSFGGVGTPSYSGNTIYF. The CDR3 DNA reads TGTGCCAGCAGTTTTGGCGGAGTAGGGACACCCTCCTACTCTGGAAACACCATATATTTT.

This clone has a single count. V and J are TRBV6-5 and TRBJ2-7; a possible D gene is TRBD2 (7 bases). V was clipped by 5 bases and J by 2 bases, with 16 bases between them. CDR3 length equals 15 residues. CDR1 MNHEY and CDR2 SVGAGI come from the germline V gene. In DNA, the CDR3 is TGTGCCAGCAGTCGAGGGAGGGGGGTAGCCTACGAGCAGTACTTC. Residues: CASSRGRGVAYEQYF.

The chain links TRBV7-2 to TRBJ2-1, with TRBD2 identical over 8 bases. V lost 1 base, J lost 7 bases, and 6 bases stayed unmatched. Germline CDR1 and CDR2: SGHTA and FQGNSA. The CDR3 loop spans 15 amino acids. CDR3 sequence: CASSLVPGGRNEQFF. The DNA of the CDR3 is TGTGCCAGCAGCTTAGTCCCGGGAGGGAGAAATGAGCAGTTCTTC.

This chain uses TRBV2 with TRBJ1-1, with D possibly being TRBD1 (6 bases). CDR1 and CDR2 (germline): SNHLY, FYNNEI. The ends were cut back, 3 bases at V and 1 base at J, with 6 bases in the middle. The length of the CDR3 is 13 residues. CDR3 amino acids: CASSEDRNTEAFF. CDR3 nucleotide sequence: TGTGCCAGCAGTGAGGACAGGAACACTGAAGCTTTCTTT. The whole variable domain, remainder taken from reference TRBV2 and TRBJ1-1, is EPEVTQTPSHQVTQMGQEVILRCVPISNHLYFYWYRQILGQKVEFLVSFYNNEISEKSEIFDDQFSVERPDGSNFTLKIRSTKLEDSAMYFCASSEDRNTEAFFGQGTRLTVV.

This chain uses TRBV27 with TRBJ2-2; D is undetermined. This CDR3 is built from 14 residues. Trimming left V 2 bases short and J 6 bases short, with 10 bases between. The germline CDR1 and CDR2 sequences are MNHEY and SMNVEV (reference sequence). Here the CDR3 DNA reads TGTGCCAGCAGTTTAGCACCCTACCCCGGGGAGCTGTTTTTT. The encoded protein is CASSLAPYPGELFF.

The J gene is TRBJ2-7, the V gene TRBV6-6, with TRBD1 matching over 9 bases. Germline V gene data show CDR1 as MNHNY and CDR2 as SVGAGI (reference sequence). Trimming cost V 0 bases and J 2 bases; bases outside gene matches: 2. CDR3 length equals 15 residues. The CDR3 protein is CASSYSGQGTYEQYF. CDR3 coding DNA: TGTGCCAGCAGTTACTCCGGACAGGGGACCTACGAGCAGTACTTC.

This chain joins TRBV9 and TRBJ2-2; tentative D call: TRBD2 (6 bases). CDR3 length equals 17 residues. Trimming left V 3 bases short and J 2 bases short, with 17 bases between. Germline V gene sequence: CDR1 SGDLS, CDR2 YYNGEE. The CDR3 region is CASSAEGTFINTGELFF. The DNA of the CDR3 is TGTGCCAGCAGCGCAGAGGGGACTTTTATAAACACCGGGGAGCTGTTTTTT. Filled out from reference TRBV9 and TRBJ2-2, the complete variable domain reads DSGVTQTPKHLITATGQRVTLRCSPRSGDLSVYWYQQSLDQGLQFLIQYYNGEERAKGNILERFSAQQFPDLHSELNLSSLELGDSALYFCASSAEGTFINTGELFFGEGSRLTVL.